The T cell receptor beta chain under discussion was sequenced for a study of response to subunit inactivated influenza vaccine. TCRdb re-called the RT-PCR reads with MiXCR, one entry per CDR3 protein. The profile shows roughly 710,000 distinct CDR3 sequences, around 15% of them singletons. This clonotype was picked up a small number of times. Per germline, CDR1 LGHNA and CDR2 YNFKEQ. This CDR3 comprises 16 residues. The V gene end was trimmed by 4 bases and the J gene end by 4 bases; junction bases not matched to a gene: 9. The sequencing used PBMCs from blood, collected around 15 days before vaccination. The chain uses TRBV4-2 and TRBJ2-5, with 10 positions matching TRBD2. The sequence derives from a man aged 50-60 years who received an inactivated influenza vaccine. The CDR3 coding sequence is TGTGCCAGCAGCCGGCTCCCCACTAGCGGGGTAGAGACCCAGTACTTC. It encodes CASSRLPTSGVETQYF.